This is a list of T cell receptor beta chains from one sample in a study of blood T cell repertoires in COVID-19. Data came from immunoSEQ multiplex PCR; TCRdb stores just in-frame clones and leaves some out. The sample holds about 82,000 clones; roughly 78% are singletons and the top ten take around 34%. The sample comprised peripheral blood. The source is a man aged 60 to 75 with COVID-19, enrolled during active disease. CDR3s include the opening cysteine and the closing phenylalanine or tryptophan. Fields, in order: J gene, V gene, D gene, clone size, CDR3 protein, CDR3 DNA. The D gene is left open where the match is weak. Clone size, where shown, is once, few, many, or a class for clones that have expanded.

j_call: TRBJ1-2
v_call: TRBV27
d_call: NA
clone_size: few
cdr3_aa: CASSRGYGYTF
cdr3_nt: TGTGCCAGCAGCCGGGGTTATGGCTACACCTTC

j_call: TRBJ1-2
v_call: TRBV5-4
d_call: NA
clone_size: NA
cdr3_aa: CASSQGTYGYTF
cdr3_nt: TGTGCCAGCAGCCAGGGAACCTATGGCTACACCTTC

j_call: TRBJ2-3
v_call: TRBV5-6
d_call: NA
clone_size: few
cdr3_aa: CASSLGQGRADTQYF
cdr3_nt: TGTGCCAGCAGCTTGGGACAGGGGAGGGCAGATACGCAGTATTTT

j_call: TRBJ2-5
v_call: TRBV3-1/TRBV3-2
d_call: TRBD2
clone_size: NA
cdr3_aa: CASSAGLAGGSSQKTQYF
cdr3_nt: TGTGCCAGCAGCGCGGGACTAGCGGGGGGCTCTTCTCAAAAGACCCAGTACTTC

j_call: TRBJ1-6
v_call: TRBV5-1
d_call: NA
clone_size: few
cdr3_aa: CASREQVTANSPLHF
cdr3_nt: TGCGCCAGCAGAGAACAGGTTACAGCTAATTCACCCCTCCACTTT

j_call: TRBJ2-1
v_call: TRBV6-5
d_call: TRBD2
clone_size: NA
cdr3_aa: CASRLAGGSYNEQFF
cdr3_nt: TGTGCCAGCAGACTAGCGGGAGGGTCCTACAATGAGCAGTTCTTC

j_call: TRBJ1-1
v_call: TRBV10-3
d_call: NA
clone_size: NA
cdr3_aa: CAISETLQGAAFF
cdr3_nt: TGTGCCATCAGTGAGACCCTACAGGGAGCAGCTTTCTTT

j_call: TRBJ2-7
v_call: TRBV6-5
d_call: NA
clone_size: NA
cdr3_aa: CASGSGTYSYEQYF
cdr3_nt: TGTGCCAGCGGATCCGGGACATACTCCTACGAGCAGTACTTC

j_call: TRBJ1-6
v_call: TRBV27
d_call: NA
clone_size: few
cdr3_aa: CASSPEYSSYNSPLHF
cdr3_nt: TGTGCCAGCAGTCCCGAATATAGCTCCTATAATTCACCCCTCCACTTT

j_call: TRBJ1-2
v_call: TRBV6-5
d_call: TRBD1
clone_size: NA
cdr3_aa: CASSYDRDYGYTF
cdr3_nt: TGTGCCAGCAGTTACGACAGGGACTATGGCTACACCTTC

j_call: TRBJ2-5
v_call: TRBV7-2
d_call: TRBD2
clone_size: NA
cdr3_aa: CASSLRLAGAQETQYF
cdr3_nt: TGTGCCAGCAGCTTACGACTAGCGGGAGCGCAAGAGACCCAGTACTTC

j_call: TRBJ2-5
v_call: TRBV24-1
d_call: NA
clone_size: NA
cdr3_aa: CATSTELGGTQYF
cdr3_nt: TGTGCCACCAGTACAGAGCTCGGGGGGACCCAGTACTTC

j_call: TRBJ1-2
v_call: TRBV27
d_call: TRBD1
clone_size: NA
cdr3_aa: CASSALPGQGVVALGYTF
cdr3_nt: TGTGCCAGCAGTGCCCTGCCGGGACAGGGGGTTGTGGCCCTTGGCTACACCTTC

j_call: TRBJ2-7
v_call: TRBV7-2
d_call: TRBD1
clone_size: NA
cdr3_aa: CASSLTGGFSYEQYF
cdr3_nt: TGTGCCAGCAGCTTGACAGGGGGTTTCTCCTACGAGCAGTACTTC

j_call: TRBJ1-5
v_call: TRBV20-1
d_call: NA
clone_size: few
cdr3_aa: CSASYGGGFDNQPQHF
cdr3_nt: TGCAGTGCTAGTTACGGGGGAGGGTTTGACAATCAGCCCCAGCATTTT

j_call: TRBJ1-2
v_call: TRBV4-2
d_call: TRBD1
clone_size: NA
cdr3_aa: CASSRTTGDYGYTF
cdr3_nt: TGTGCCAGCAGCCGGACGACAGGGGACTATGGCTACACCTTC

j_call: TRBJ2-1
v_call: TRBV4-1
d_call: TRBD2
clone_size: few
cdr3_aa: CASSQLPSGLAEQFF
cdr3_nt: TGCGCCAGCAGCCAACTTCCCTCGGGACTAGCGGAGCAGTTCTTC

j_call: TRBJ1-2
v_call: TRBV19
d_call: TRBD1
clone_size: once
cdr3_aa: CASSILGTGSFHGYTF
cdr3_nt: TGTGCCAGTAGTATCTTGGGGACAGGGAGTTTCCATGGCTACACCTTC

j_call: TRBJ1-6
v_call: TRBV6-5
d_call: NA
clone_size: NA
cdr3_aa: CAILAGGADNSPLHF
cdr3_nt: TGTGCCATCCTAGCGGGGGGGGCTGATAATTCACCCCTCCACTTT

j_call: TRBJ2-7
v_call: TRBV19
d_call: TRBD1
clone_size: NA
cdr3_aa: CASSIEGRGPNEQYF
cdr3_nt: TGTGCCAGTAGTATCGAGGGCAGGGGGCCCAACGAGCAGTACTTC

j_call: TRBJ2-7
v_call: TRBV27
d_call: NA
clone_size: medium-sized
cdr3_aa: CASSSGTPYEQYF
cdr3_nt: TGTGCCAGCAGTTCCGGGACTCCCTACGAGCAGTACTTC

j_call: TRBJ2-4
v_call: TRBV3-1/TRBV3-2
d_call: TRBD2
clone_size: NA
cdr3_aa: CASSQGGLAGELQYF
cdr3_nt: TGTGCCAGCAGCCAAGGTGGACTAGCGGGAGAGCTTCAGTACTTC

j_call: TRBJ2-2
v_call: TRBV24-1
d_call: TRBD1
clone_size: NA
cdr3_aa: CATSEAKQGSGELFF
cdr3_nt: TGTGCCACCAGTGAGGCCAAACAGGGGTCCGGGGAGCTGTTTTTT

j_call: TRBJ2-1
v_call: TRBV5-1
d_call: NA
clone_size: NA
cdr3_aa: CASSLAPQGYEQFF
cdr3_nt: TGCGCCAGCAGCTTGGCACCTCAGGGTTATGAGCAGTTCTTC

j_call: TRBJ2-2
v_call: TRBV9
d_call: TRBD2
clone_size: NA
cdr3_aa: CASSAREGTGELFF
cdr3_nt: TGTGCCAGCAGCGCCAGGGAGGGCACCGGGGAGCTGTTTTTT

j_call: TRBJ2-7
v_call: TRBV6-5
d_call: TRBD2
clone_size: NA
cdr3_aa: CASDRDYGDEQYF
cdr3_nt: TGTGCCAGCGACCGGGACTATGGGGACGAGCAGTACTTC

j_call: TRBJ2-1
v_call: TRBV11-3
d_call: TRBD1
clone_size: NA
cdr3_aa: CASSLLQGAIDEQFF
cdr3_nt: TGTGCCAGCAGCTTATTACAGGGGGCCATCGATGAGCAGTTCTTC

j_call: TRBJ1-5
v_call: TRBV5-4
d_call: NA
clone_size: NA
cdr3_aa: CASSLSGNQPQHF
cdr3_nt: TGTGCCAGCAGCTTGTCAGGGAATCAGCCCCAGCATTTT

j_call: TRBJ2-1
v_call: TRBV6-1
d_call: NA
clone_size: once
cdr3_aa: CASSDAGKRFF
cdr3_nt: TGTGCCAGCAGTGACGCGGGGAAGCGGTTCTTC

j_call: TRBJ2-1
v_call: TRBV3-1/TRBV3-2
d_call: NA
clone_size: NA
cdr3_aa: CASSFQGGGEQFF
cdr3_nt: TGTGCCAGCAGTTTCCAGGGGGGTGGGGAGCAGTTCTTC

j_call: TRBJ2-5
v_call: TRBV5-4
d_call: NA
clone_size: NA
cdr3_aa: CASSSDQRETQYF
cdr3_nt: TGTGCCAGCAGCTCTGACCAGAGGGAGACCCAGTACTTC

j_call: TRBJ1-3
v_call: TRBV7-2
d_call: NA
clone_size: NA
cdr3_aa: CASSPTSLRNTIYF
cdr3_nt: TGTGCCAGCAGCCCCACTAGCCTGAGAAACACCATATATTTT

j_call: TRBJ1-4
v_call: TRBV5-1
d_call: NA
clone_size: NA
cdr3_aa: CASSLGREKLFF
cdr3_nt: TGCGCCAGCAGCTTGGGCAGAGAAAAACTGTTTTTT

j_call: TRBJ2-1
v_call: TRBV5-1
d_call: TRBD2
clone_size: NA
cdr3_aa: CASSLIPRESSYNEQFF
cdr3_nt: TGCGCCAGCAGCTTGATTCCGCGGGAGTCCTCCTACAATGAGCAGTTCTTC

j_call: TRBJ1-2
v_call: TRBV3-1/TRBV3-2
d_call: NA
clone_size: NA
cdr3_aa: CASSQAGVGYTF
cdr3_nt: TGTGCCAGCAGCCAAGCGGGGGTTGGCTACACCTTC

j_call: TRBJ2-3
v_call: TRBV6-1
d_call: TRBD2
clone_size: NA
cdr3_aa: CASSVGTSGGSVTSTDTQYF
cdr3_nt: TGTGCCAGCAGTGTAGGGACTAGCGGGGGGTCCGTGACTAGCACAGATACGCAGTATTTT

j_call: TRBJ2-3
v_call: TRBV2
d_call: NA
clone_size: NA
cdr3_aa: CASREAYRARLIDTQYF
cdr3_nt: TGTGCCAGCCGAGAGGCCTACAGGGCCCGCCTTATAGATACGCAGTATTTT

j_call: TRBJ2-6
v_call: TRBV5-1
d_call: TRBD1
clone_size: NA
cdr3_aa: CATETGGSGANVLTF
cdr3_nt: TGCGCCACAGAGACAGGGGGGTCCGGGGCCAACGTCCTGACTTTC

j_call: TRBJ1-2
v_call: TRBV25-1
d_call: TRBD1
clone_size: NA
cdr3_aa: CASSESRGRGYGYTF
cdr3_nt: TGTGCCAGCAGTGAATCTAGGGGGCGCGGGTATGGCTACACCTTC

j_call: TRBJ2-3
v_call: TRBV19
d_call: TRBD2
clone_size: NA
cdr3_aa: CASSALAGITDTQYF
cdr3_nt: TGTGCCAGTAGCGCACTAGCGGGGATCACAGATACGCAGTATTTT

j_call: TRBJ2-7
v_call: TRBV6-1
d_call: NA
clone_size: NA
cdr3_aa: CASTPGRPEQYF
cdr3_nt: TGTGCCAGCACCCCGGGTAGACCCGAGCAGTACTTC

j_call: TRBJ2-1
v_call: TRBV9
d_call: TRBD2
clone_size: NA
cdr3_aa: CASSERAGGRVYNEQFF
cdr3_nt: TGTGCCAGCAGCGAGAGAGCGGGAGGGCGGGTCTACAATGAGCAGTTCTTC

j_call: TRBJ2-3
v_call: TRBV27
d_call: NA
clone_size: NA
cdr3_aa: CASSFHRSTDTQYF
cdr3_nt: TGTGCCAGCAGTTTTCACCGGAGCACAGATACGCAGTATTTT

j_call: TRBJ2-7
v_call: TRBV6-5
d_call: TRBD2
clone_size: NA
cdr3_aa: CASTRTSSYEQYF
cdr3_nt: TGTGCCAGCACCAGGACTAGCTCCTACGAGCAGTACTTC

j_call: TRBJ1-2
v_call: TRBV19
d_call: NA
clone_size: NA
cdr3_aa: CASSIIQGLNYGYTF
cdr3_nt: TGTGCCAGTAGTATTATCCAGGGCCTTAACTATGGCTACACCTTC

j_call: TRBJ2-5
v_call: TRBV4-2
d_call: NA
clone_size: NA
cdr3_aa: CASRLQEYQETQYF
cdr3_nt: TGTGCCAGCAGGTTACAGGAGTACCAAGAGACCCAGTACTTC

j_call: TRBJ2-2
v_call: TRBV6-5
d_call: TRBD2
clone_size: NA
cdr3_aa: CASRTGTSYTGELFF
cdr3_nt: TGTGCCAGCAGAACCGGGACTAGCTACACCGGGGAGCTGTTTTTT

j_call: TRBJ2-7
v_call: TRBV4-1
d_call: NA
clone_size: NA
cdr3_aa: CASSQDGQGGEQYF
cdr3_nt: TGCGCCAGCAGCCAAGATGGCCAGGGGGGCGAGCAGTACTTC

j_call: TRBJ1-4
v_call: TRBV3-1/TRBV3-2
d_call: TRBD1
clone_size: NA
cdr3_aa: CASSPTQGYEKLFF
cdr3_nt: TGTGCCAGCAGCCCCACACAGGGGTATGAAAAACTGTTTTTT

j_call: TRBJ1-5
v_call: TRBV3-1/TRBV3-2
d_call: NA
clone_size: many
cdr3_aa: CASSRAGGNQPQHF
cdr3_nt: TGTGCCAGCAGCCGAGCAGGGGGCAATCAGCCCCAGCATTTT

j_call: TRBJ1-2
v_call: TRBV19
d_call: NA
clone_size: NA
cdr3_aa: CATIGEGTNYGYTF
cdr3_nt: TGTGCCACTATCGGGGAGGGGACCAACTATGGCTACACCTTC

j_call: TRBJ2-2
v_call: TRBV10-1
d_call: TRBD2
clone_size: NA
cdr3_aa: CASISPSGGVDTGELFF
cdr3_nt: TGCGCCAGCATCTCTCCTAGCGGGGGGGTTGACACCGGGGAGCTGTTTTTT

j_call: TRBJ1-6
v_call: TRBV19
d_call: NA
clone_size: NA
cdr3_aa: CASSDGGQTRGPLHF
cdr3_nt: TGTGCCAGTAGCGACGGGGGGCAGACCCGAGGACCCCTCCACTTT

j_call: TRBJ1-5
v_call: TRBV6-2/TRBV6-3
d_call: NA
clone_size: NA
cdr3_aa: CASSPYQGRASNQPQHF
cdr3_nt: TGTGCCAGCAGTCCCTACCAGGGGAGGGCGAGCAATCAGCCCCAGCATTTT

j_call: TRBJ2-7
v_call: TRBV27
d_call: TRBD1
clone_size: many
cdr3_aa: CASGRTGDSYEQYF
cdr3_nt: TGTGCCAGCGGCCGGACAGGAGACTCCTACGAGCAGTACTTC

j_call: TRBJ1-2
v_call: TRBV14
d_call: NA
clone_size: NA
cdr3_aa: CASSPDSHYGYTF
cdr3_nt: TGTGCCAGCAGCCCCGACAGCCACTATGGCTACACCTTC

j_call: TRBJ1-5
v_call: TRBV20-1
d_call: NA
clone_size: NA
cdr3_aa: CSASIQGLSNQPQHF
cdr3_nt: TGCAGTGCTAGTATCCAGGGGCTGAGCAATCAGCCCCAGCATTTT

j_call: TRBJ1-1
v_call: TRBV19
d_call: TRBD1
clone_size: NA
cdr3_aa: CASGTAMNTEAFF
cdr3_nt: TGTGCCAGTGGGACAGCCATGAACACTGAAGCTTTCTTT

j_call: TRBJ2-2
v_call: TRBV29-1
d_call: NA
clone_size: NA
cdr3_aa: CSVGLQGGDPGELFF
cdr3_nt: TGCAGCGTCGGCCTCCAGGGAGGCGACCCCGGGGAGCTGTTTTTT